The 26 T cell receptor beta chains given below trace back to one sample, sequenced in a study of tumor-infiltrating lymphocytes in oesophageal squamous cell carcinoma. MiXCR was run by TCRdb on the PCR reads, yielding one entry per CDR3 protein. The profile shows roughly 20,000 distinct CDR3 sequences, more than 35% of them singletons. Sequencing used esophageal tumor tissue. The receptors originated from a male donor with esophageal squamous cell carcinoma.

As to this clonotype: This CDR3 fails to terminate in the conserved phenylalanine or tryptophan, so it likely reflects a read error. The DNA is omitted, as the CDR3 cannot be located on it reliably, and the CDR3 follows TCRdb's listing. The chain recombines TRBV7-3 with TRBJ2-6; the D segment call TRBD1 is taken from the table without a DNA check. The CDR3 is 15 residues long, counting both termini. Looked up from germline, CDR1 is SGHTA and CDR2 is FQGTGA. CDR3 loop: CASSSDRGETQYFGP.

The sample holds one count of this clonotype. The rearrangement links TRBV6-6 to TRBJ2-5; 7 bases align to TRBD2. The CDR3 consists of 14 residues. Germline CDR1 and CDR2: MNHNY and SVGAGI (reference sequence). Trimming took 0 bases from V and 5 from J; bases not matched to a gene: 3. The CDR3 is CASSYSGRAETQYF. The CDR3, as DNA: TGTGCCAGCAGTTACTCAGGGAGGGCTGAGACCCAGTACTTC.

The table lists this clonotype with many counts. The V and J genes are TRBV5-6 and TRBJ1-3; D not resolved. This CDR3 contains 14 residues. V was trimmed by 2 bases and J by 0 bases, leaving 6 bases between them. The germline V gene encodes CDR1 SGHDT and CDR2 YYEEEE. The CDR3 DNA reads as TGTGCCAGCAGCTTTATAGGCTCTGGAAACACCATATATTTT. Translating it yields CASSFIGSGNTIYF.

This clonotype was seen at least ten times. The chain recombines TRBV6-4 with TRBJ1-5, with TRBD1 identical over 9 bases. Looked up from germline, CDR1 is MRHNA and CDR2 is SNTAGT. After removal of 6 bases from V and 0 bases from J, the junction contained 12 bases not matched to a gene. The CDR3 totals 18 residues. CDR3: CASSLGQGEHSSNQPQHF. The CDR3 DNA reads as TGTGCCAGCAGCCTGGGACAGGGAGAGCACAGTAGCAATCAGCCCCAGCATTTT.

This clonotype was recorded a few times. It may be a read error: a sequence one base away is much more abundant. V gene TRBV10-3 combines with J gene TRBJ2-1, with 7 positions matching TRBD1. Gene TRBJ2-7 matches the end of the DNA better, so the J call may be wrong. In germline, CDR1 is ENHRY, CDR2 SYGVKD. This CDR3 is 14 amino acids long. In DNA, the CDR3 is TGTGCCATCAGTGTCCGGGACAGCTTTAATGAGCAGTACTTC. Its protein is CAISVRDSFNEQYF.

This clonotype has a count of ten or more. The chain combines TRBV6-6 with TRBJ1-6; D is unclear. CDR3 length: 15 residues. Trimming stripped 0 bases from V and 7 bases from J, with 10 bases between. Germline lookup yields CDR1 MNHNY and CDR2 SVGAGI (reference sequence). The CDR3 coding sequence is TGTGCCAGCAGTTACTCGAGCTTTGAGAATTCACCCCTCCACTTT. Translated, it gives CASSYSSFENSPLHF.

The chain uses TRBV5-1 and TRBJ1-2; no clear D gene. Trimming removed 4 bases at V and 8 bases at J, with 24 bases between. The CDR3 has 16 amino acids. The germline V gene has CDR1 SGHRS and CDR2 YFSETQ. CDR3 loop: CASSVTPGAYAPGYTF. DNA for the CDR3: TGCGCCAGCAGCGTCACCCCCGGAGCCTATGCTCCCGGCTACACCTTC.

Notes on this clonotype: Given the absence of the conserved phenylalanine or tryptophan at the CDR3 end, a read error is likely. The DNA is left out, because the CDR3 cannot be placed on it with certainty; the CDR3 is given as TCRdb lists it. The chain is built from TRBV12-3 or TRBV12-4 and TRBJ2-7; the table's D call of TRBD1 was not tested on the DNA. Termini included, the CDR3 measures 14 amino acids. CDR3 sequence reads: CASSSPGRGYTFGS.

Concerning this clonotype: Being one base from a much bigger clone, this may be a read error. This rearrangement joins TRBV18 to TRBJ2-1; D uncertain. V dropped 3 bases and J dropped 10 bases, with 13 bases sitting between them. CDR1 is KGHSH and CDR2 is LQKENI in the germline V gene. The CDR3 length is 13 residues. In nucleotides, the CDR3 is TGTGCCAGCTCACCGTTACAGACCTACGAGCAGTTCTTC. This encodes CASSPLQTYEQFF.

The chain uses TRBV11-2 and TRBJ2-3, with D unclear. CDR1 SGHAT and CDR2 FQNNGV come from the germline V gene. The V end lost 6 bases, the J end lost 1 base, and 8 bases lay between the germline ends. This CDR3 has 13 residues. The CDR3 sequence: CASRDPGTDTQYF. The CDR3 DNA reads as TGTGCCAGCAGGGACCCGGGCACAGATACGCAGTATTTT.

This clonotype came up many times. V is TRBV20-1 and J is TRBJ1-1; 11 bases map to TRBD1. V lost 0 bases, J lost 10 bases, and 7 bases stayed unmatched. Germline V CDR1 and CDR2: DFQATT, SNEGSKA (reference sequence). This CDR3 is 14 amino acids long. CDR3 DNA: TGCAGTGCTAGAGATCTTCCGGGGACAGGGGGAGCTTTCTTT. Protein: CSARDLPGTGGAFF.

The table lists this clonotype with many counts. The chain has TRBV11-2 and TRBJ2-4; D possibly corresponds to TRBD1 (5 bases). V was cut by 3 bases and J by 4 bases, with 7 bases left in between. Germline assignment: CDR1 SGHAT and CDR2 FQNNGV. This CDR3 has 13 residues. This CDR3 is CASSFQGKNIQYF. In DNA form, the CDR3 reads TGTGCCAGCAGCTTCCAGGGTAAAAACATTCAGTACTTC.

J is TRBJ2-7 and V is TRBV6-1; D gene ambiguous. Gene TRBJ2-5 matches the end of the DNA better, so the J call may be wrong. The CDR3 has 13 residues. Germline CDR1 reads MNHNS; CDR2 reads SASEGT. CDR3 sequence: CASKVLLGETQYF. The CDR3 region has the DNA TGTGCCAGCAAAGTATTGCTAGGTGAGACCCAGTACTTC.

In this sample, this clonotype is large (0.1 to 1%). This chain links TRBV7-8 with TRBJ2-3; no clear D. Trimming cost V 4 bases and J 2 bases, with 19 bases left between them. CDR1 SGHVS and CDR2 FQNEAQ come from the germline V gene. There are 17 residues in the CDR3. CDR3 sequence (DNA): TGTGCCAGCAGCTCCCGGGCATTCGCGCGGTCCACAGATACGCAGTATTTT. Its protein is CASSSRAFARSTDTQYF.

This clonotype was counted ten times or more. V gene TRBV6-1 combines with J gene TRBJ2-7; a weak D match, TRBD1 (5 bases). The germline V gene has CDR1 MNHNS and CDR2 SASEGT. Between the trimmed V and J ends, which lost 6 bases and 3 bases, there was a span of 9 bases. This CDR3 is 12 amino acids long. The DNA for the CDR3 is TGTGCCAGCAGCGGCGACAGCTACGAGCAGTACTTC. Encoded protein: CASSGDSYEQYF.

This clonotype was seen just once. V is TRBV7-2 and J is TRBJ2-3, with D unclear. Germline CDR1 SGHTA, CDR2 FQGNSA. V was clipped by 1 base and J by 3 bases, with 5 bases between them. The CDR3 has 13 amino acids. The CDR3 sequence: CASSLGRTDTQYF. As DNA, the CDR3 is TGTGCCAGCAGCTTAGGGAGAACAGATACGCAGTATTTT.

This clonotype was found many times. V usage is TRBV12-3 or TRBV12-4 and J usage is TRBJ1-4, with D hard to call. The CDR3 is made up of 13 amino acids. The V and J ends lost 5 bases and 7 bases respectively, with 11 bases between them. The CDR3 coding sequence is TGTGCCAGCAGTCCCTACCACGGTGAAAAACTGTTTTTT. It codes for CASSPYHGEKLFF.

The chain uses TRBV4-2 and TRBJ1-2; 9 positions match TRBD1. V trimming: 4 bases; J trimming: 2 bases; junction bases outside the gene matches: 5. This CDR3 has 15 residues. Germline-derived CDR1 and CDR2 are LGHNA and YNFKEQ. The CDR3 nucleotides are TGTGCCAGCAGCCCGGGACAGGGATTGAACTATGGCTACACCTTC. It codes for CASSPGQGLNYGYTF.

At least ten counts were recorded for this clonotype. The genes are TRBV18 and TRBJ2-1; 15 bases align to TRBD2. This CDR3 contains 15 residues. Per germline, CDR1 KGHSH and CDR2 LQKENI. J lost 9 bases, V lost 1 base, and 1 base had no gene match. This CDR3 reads CASSPRGLAGGEQFF. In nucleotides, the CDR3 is TGTGCCAGCTCACCACGGGGACTAGCGGGAGGTGAGCAGTTCTTC.

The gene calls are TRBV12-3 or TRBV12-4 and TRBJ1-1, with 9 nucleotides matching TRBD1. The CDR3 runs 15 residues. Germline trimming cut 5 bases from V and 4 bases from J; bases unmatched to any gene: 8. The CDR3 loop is CASSRPGQGSTEAFF. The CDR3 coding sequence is TGTGCCAGCAGTCGACCGGGACAGGGTAGCACTGAAGCTTTCTTT.

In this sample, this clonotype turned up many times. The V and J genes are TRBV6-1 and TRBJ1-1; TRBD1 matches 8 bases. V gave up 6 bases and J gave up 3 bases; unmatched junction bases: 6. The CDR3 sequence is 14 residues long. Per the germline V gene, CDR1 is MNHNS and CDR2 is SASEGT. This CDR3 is CASSKQGGDTEAFF. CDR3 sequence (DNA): TGTGCCAGCAGCAAACAGGGGGGCGACACTGAAGCTTTCTTT.

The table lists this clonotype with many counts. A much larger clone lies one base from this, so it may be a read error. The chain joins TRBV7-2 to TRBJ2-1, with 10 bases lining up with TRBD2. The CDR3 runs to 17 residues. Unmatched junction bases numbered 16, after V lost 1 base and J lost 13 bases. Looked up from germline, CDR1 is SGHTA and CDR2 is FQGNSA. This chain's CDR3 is CASSLGLRSAGGETQFF. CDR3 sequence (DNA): TGTGCCAGCAGCTTAGGCCTCCGGTCAGCGGGAGGGGAGACCCAGTTCTTC.

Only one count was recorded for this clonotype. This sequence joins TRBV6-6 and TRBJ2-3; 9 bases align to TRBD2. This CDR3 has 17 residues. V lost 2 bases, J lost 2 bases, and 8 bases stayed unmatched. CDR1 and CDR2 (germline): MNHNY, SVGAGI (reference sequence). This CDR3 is CASSYHQLAGFTDTQYF. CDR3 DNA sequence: TGTGCCAGCAGTTACCACCAACTAGCGGGTTTCACAGATACGCAGTATTTT.

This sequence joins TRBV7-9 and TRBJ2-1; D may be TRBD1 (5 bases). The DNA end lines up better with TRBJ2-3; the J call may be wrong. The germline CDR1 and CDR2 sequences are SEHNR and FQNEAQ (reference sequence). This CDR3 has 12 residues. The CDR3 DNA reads TGTGCCAGCAGCGGGGCGACAGATACGCAGTATTTT. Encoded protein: CASSGATDTQYF.

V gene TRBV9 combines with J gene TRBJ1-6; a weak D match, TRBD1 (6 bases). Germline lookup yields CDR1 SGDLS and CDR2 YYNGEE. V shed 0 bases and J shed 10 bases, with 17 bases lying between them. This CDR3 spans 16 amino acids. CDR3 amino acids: CASSVEPGAFLSPLHF. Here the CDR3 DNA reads TGTGCCAGCAGCGTAGAGCCGGGGGCATTCTTATCACCCCTCCACTTT.

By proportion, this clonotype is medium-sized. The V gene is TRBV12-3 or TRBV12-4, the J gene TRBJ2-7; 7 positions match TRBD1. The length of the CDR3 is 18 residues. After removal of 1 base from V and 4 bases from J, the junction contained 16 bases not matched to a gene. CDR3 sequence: CASSLEARDSRGWYEQYF. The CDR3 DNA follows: TGTGCCAGCAGTTTAGAGGCCCGGGACAGCCGAGGATGGTACGAGCAGTACTTC.